The rows below give T cell receptor beta chains drawn from one sample of a study of shared clonotypes between healthy human individuals. TCRdb's table, derived via immunoSEQ multiplex PCR, lists solely in-frame clones and lacks some. Counted here are about 1.1 million clones, roughly 80% occurring once; the ten biggest clones make up about 0.94%. Sequencing used memory CD4+ T cells from PBMCs. These receptors all come from a man aged 18 to 29 in good health. Some clones in this sample may be carry-over from other donors' samples. Both conserved end residues are part of each CDR3. A D gene is named only where the DNA matches it firmly. Not every row has a clone size; where given, it reads once, few, many or a size class.

>TRBV28|.|TRBJ2-2|.
CASSGIDTGELFF
TGTGCCAGCAGTGGAATCGACACCGGGGAGCTGTTTTTT
>TRBV10-3|.|TRBJ2-3|few
CAIWAGASTDTQYF
TGTGCCATCTGGGCGGGGGCAAGCACAGATACGCAGTATTTT
>TRBV27|TRBD1|TRBJ2-6|.
CASSDRKDGANVLTF
TGTGCCAGCTCGGACAGGAAAGATGGGGCCAACGTCCTGACTTTC
>TRBV30|TRBD1|TRBJ1-1|.
CAWSVSRDRESFF
TGTGCCTGGAGTGTTTCGAGGGACAGGGAGTCTTTCTTT
>TRBV2|.|TRBJ2-4|.
CASSADGNKNIQYF
TGTGCCAGCAGTGCCGACGGAAACAAAAACATTCAGTACTTC
>TRBV5-1|.|TRBJ2-2|.
CASSSPQRNTGELFF
TGCGCCAGCAGCTCCCCTCAGAGGAACACCGGGGAGCTGTTTTTT
>TRBV28|.|TRBJ2-2|.
CASRPRTGELFF
TGTGCCAGCCGGCCTAGGACCGGGGAGCTGTTTTTT
>TRBV27|TRBD1|TRBJ1-2|.
CASSPHLQGARGYTF
TGTGCCAGCAGTCCCCACCTTCAGGGGGCGCGTGGCTACACCTTC
>TRBV7-9|.|TRBJ2-3|few
CASSLVFGGPDTQYF
TGTGCCAGCAGCTTAGTCTTCGGGGGCCCAGATACGCAGTATTTT
>TRBV6-1|.|TRBJ1-4|.
CASTTGFPEKLFF
TGTGCCAGCACAACAGGGTTCCCAGAAAAACTGTTTTTT
>TRBV11-3|.|TRBJ2-5|.
CASSAGVLETQYF
TGTGCCAGCAGCGCTGGGGTATTAGAGACCCAGTACTTC
>TRBV6-5|.|TRBJ1-2|once
CASSYSQGSRYGYTF
TGTGCCAGCAGTTACTCACAGGGAAGTAGATATGGCTACACCTTC
>TRBV9|.|TRBJ1-1|few
CASSVEADWTEAFF
TGTGCCAGCAGCGTAGAGGCGGATTGGACTGAAGCTTTCTTT